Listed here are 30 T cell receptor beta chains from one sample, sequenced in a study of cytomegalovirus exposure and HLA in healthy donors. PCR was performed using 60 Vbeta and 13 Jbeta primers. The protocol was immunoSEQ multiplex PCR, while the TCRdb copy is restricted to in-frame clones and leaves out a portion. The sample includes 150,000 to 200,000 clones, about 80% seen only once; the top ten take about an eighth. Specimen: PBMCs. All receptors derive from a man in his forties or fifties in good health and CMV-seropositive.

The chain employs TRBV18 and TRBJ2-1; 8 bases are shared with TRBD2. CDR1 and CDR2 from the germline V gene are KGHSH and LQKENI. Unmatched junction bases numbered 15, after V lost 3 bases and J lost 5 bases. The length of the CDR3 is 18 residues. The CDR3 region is CASSPPGLAGVGNNEQFF. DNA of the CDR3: TGTGCCAGCTCACCCCCAGGACTAGCAGGAGTTGGAAACAATGAGCAGTTCTTC.

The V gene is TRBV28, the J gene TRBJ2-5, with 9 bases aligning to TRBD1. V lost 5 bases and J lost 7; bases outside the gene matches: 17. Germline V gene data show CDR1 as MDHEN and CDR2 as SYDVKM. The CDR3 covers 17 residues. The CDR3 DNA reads TGTGCCAGCAGTCCGCACGGACAGGGGAAGGGGAGCGGGACCCAGTACTTC. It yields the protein CASSPHGQGKGSGTQYF.

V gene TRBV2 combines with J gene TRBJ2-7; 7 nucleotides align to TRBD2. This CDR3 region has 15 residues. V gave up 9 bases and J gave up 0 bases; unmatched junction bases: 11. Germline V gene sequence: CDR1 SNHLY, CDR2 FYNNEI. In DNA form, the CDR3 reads TGTGCCAGTAGGAGGGAGGCGGGGGTCTCCTACGAGCAGTACTTC. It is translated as CASRREAGVSYEQYF.

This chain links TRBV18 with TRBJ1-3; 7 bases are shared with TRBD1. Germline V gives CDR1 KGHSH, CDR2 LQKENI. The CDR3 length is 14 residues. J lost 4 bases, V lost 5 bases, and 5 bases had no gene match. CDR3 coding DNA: TGTGCCAGCTCATCGGGGACAGAAGGAAACACCATATATTTT. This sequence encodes CASSSGTEGNTIYF.

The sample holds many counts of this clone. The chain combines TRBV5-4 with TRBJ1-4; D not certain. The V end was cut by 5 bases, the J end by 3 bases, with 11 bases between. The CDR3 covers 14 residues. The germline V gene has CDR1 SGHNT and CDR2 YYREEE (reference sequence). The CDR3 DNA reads TGTGCCAGCAGACGAGACACCTCTAATGAAAAACTGTTTTTT. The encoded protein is CASRRDTSNEKLFF.

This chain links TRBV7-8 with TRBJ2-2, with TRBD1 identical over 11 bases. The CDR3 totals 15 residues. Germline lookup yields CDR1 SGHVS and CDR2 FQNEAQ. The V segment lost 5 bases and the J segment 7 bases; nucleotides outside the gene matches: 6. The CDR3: CASSPDRGQGGELFF. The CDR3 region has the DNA TGTGCCAGCAGCCCGGACAGGGGGCAAGGCGGGGAGCTGTTTTTT.

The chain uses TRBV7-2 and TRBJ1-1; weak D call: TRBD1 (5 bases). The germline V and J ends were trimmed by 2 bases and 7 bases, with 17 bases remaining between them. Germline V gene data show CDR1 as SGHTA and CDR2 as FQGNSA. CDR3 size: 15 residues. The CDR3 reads CASSLYRGVFVEAFF. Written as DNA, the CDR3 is TGTGCCAGCAGCTTATATAGGGGTGTATTCGTTGAAGCTTTCTTT.

CDR3 DNA sequence: TGTGCCATCAGTGAGTCGAATATACTGACCGGGGAGACCCAGTACTTC. Translation: CAISESNILTGETQYF. The J gene is TRBJ2-5, the V gene TRBV10-3; D is ambiguous. V lost 0 bases and J lost 5, with 16 bases in between. Germline assignment: CDR1 ENHRY and CDR2 SYGVKD. The CDR3 covers 16 residues.

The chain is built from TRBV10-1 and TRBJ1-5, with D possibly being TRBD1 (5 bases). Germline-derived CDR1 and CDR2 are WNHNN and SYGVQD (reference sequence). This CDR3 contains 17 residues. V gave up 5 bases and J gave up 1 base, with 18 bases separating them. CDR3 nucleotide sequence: TGCGCCAGCAGTAGGCTTAAGGGGAAGATGAGCAATCAGCCCCAGCATTTT. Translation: CASSRLKGKMSNQPQHF.

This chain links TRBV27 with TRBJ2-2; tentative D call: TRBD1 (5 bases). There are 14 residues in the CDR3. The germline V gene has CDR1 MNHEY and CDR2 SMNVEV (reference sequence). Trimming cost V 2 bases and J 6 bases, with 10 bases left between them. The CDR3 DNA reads TGTGCCAGCAGTTTAAGGGGTACGGCCGGGGAGCTGTTTTTT. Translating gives CASSLRGTAGELFF.

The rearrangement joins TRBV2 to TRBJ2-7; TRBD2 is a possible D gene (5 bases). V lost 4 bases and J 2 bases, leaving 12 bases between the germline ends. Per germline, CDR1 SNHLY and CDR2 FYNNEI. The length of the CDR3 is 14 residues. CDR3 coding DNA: TGTGCCAGCAGTGTCGACCAGGAGGCCTACGAGCAGTACTTC. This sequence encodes CASSVDQEAYEQYF.

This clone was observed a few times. This CDR3 is CSVLFGFNYGYTF. The CDR3 bases are TGCAGCGTACTCTTCGGTTTTAACTATGGCTACACCTTC. The J gene is TRBJ1-2, the V gene TRBV29-1; the D is unclear. The CDR3 has 13 residues. Deletions cut 6 bases from V and 1 base from J, with 12 bases between. Per germline, CDR1 SQVTM and CDR2 ANQGSEA.

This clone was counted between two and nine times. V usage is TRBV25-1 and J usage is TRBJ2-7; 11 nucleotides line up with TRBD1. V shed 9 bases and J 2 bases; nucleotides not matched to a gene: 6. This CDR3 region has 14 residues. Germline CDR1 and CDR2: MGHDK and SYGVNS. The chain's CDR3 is CASIGTGGTYEQYF. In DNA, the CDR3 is TGTGCCAGTATAGGGACAGGGGGGACCTACGAGCAGTACTTC.

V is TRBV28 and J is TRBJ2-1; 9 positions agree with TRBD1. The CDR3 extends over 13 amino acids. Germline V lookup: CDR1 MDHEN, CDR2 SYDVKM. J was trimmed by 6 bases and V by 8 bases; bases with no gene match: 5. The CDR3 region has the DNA TGTGCCAGCTCCGGGACAGGGAGCAATGAGCAGTTCTTC. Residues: CASSGTGSNEQFF.

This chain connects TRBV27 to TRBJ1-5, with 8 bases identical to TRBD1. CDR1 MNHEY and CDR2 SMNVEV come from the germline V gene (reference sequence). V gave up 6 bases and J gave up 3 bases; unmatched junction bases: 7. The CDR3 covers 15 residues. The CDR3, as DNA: TGTGCCAGCAGGAATACAGGGGGTGTCAATCAGCCCCAGCATTTT. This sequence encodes CASRNTGGVNQPQHF.

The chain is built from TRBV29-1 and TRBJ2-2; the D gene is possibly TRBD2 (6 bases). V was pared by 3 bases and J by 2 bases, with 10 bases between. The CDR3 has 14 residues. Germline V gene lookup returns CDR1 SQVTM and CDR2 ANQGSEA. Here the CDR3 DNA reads TGCAGCGTTGAGCGGGACGGCAACACCGGGGAGCTGTTTTTT. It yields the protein CSVERDGNTGELFF.

The CDR3 is CASSGTGFLAEDQPQHF. The CDR3 nucleotides read TGCGCCAGCAGCGGGACCGGATTCTTAGCGGAGGATCAGCCCCAGCATTTT. The chain has TRBV5-1 and TRBJ1-5; D is possibly TRBD1 (5 bases). Germline V gives CDR1 SGHRS, CDR2 YFSETQ. This CDR3 region has 17 residues. Trimming cost V 4 bases and J 5 bases, with 22 bases left between them.

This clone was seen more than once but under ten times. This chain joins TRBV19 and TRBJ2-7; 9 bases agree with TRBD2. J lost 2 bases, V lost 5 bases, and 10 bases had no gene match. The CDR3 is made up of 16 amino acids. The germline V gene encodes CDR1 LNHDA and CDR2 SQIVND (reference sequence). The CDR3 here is CASSRLASGTPYEQYF. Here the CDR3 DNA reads TGTGCCAGTAGTCGGTTGGCTAGCGGGACCCCCTACGAGCAGTACTTC.

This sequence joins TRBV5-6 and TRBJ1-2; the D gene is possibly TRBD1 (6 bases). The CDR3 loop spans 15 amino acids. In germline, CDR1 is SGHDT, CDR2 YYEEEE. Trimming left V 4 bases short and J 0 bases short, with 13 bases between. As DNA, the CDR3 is TGTGCCAGCAGCCCCGGGGGGGCTTCTAACTATGGCTACACCTTC. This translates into CASSPGGASNYGYTF.

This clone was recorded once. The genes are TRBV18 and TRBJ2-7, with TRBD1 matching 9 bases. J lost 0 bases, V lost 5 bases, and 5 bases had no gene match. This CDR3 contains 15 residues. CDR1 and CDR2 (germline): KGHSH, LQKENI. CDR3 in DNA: TGTGCCAGCTCAAGGGGGACAGGGCGCTCCTACGAGCAGTACTTC. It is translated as CASSRGTGRSYEQYF.

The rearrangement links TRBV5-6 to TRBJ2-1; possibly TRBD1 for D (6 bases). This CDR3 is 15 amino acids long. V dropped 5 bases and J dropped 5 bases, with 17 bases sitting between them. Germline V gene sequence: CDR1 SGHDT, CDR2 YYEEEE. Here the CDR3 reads CASSQQGMFNNEQFF. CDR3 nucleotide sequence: TGTGCCAGCAGTCAACAGGGCATGTTTAACAATGAGCAGTTCTTC.

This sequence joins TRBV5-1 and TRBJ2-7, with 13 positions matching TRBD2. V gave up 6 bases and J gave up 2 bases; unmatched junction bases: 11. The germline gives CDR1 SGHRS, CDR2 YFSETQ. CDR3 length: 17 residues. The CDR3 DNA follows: TGCGCCAGCACTATTTCGCGACTAGCGGGGGGTACCTACGAGCAGTACGTC. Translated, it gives CASTISRLAGGTYEQYV.

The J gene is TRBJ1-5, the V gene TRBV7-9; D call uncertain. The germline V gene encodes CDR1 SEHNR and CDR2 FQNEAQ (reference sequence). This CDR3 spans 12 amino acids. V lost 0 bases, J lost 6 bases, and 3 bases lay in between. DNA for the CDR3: TGTGCCAGCAGCTTAGCCCTTCAGCCCCAGCATTTT. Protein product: CASSLALQPQHF.

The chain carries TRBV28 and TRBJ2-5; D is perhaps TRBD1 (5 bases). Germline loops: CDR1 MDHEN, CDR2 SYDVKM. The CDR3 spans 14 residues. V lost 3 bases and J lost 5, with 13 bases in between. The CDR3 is CASSLPGRWETQYF. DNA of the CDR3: TGTGCCAGCAGTTTGCCAGGGCGGTGGGAGACCCAGTACTTC.

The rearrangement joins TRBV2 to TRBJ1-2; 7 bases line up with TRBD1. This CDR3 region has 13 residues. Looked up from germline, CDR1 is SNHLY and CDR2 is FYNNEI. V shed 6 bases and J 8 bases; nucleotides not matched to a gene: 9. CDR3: CASSSTGLRGYTF. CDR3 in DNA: TGTGCCAGCAGCTCGACAGGGTTGAGAGGCTACACCTTC.

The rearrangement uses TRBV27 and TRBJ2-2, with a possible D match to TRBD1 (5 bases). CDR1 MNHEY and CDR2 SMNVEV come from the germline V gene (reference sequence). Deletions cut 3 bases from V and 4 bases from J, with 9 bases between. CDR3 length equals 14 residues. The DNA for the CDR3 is TGTGCCAGCAGTTTGAAGGGGCGCACCGGGGAGCTGTTTTTT. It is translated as CASSLKGRTGELFF.

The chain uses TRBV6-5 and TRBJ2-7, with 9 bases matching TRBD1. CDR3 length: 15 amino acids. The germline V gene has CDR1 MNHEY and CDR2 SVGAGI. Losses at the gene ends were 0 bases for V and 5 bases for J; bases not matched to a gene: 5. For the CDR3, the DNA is TGTGCCAGCAGTTACTCGACACAGGGGGCCCACGAGCAGTACTTC. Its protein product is CASSYSTQGAHEQYF.

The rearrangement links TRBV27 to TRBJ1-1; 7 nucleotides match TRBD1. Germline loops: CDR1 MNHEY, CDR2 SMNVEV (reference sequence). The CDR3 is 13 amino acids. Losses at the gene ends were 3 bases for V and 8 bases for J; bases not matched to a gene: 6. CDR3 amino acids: CASSFYRGVEAFF. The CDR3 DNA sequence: TGTGCCAGCAGTTTTTACAGGGGCGTGGAAGCTTTCTTT.

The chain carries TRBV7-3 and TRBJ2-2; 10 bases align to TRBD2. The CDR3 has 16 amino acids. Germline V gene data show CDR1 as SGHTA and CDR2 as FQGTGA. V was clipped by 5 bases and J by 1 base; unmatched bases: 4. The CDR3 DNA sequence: TGTGCCAGCAGCCCCCGGACTAGCGGGAACACCGGGGAGCTGTTTTTT. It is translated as CASSPRTSGNTGELFF.

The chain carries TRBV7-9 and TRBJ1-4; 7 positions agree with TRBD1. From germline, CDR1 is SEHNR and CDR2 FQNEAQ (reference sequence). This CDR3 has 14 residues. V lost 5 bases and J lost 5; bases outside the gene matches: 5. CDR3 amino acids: CASSPGQDNEKLFF. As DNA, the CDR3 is TGTGCCAGCAGCCCAGGACAGGACAATGAAAAACTGTTTTTT.